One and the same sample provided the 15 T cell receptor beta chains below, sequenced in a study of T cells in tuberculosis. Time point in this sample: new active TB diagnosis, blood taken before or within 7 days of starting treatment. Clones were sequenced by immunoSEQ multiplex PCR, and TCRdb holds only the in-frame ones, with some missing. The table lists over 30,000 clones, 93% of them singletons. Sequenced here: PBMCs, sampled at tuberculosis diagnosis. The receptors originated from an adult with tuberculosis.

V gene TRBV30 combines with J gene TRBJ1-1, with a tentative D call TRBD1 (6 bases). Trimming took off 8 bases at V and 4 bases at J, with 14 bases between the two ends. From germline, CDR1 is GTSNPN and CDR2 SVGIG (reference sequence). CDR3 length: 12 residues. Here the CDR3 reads CAGQREGTEAFF. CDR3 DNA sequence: TGTGCCGGACAGCGGGAGGGCACTGAAGCTTTCTTT.

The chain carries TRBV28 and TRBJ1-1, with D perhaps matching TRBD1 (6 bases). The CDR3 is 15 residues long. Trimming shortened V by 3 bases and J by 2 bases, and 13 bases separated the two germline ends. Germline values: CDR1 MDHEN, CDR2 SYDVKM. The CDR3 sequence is CASSFTDSLNTEAFF. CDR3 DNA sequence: TGTGCCAGCAGTTTTACGGACAGCCTAAACACTGAAGCTTTCTTT.

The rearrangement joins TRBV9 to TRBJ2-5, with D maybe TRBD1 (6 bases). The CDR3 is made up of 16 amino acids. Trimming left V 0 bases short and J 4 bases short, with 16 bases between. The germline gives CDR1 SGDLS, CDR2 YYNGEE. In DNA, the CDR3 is TGTGCCAGCAGCGTAGCTCTGGGGCAGGGGTCAGAGACCCAGTACTTC. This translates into CASSVALGQGSETQYF.

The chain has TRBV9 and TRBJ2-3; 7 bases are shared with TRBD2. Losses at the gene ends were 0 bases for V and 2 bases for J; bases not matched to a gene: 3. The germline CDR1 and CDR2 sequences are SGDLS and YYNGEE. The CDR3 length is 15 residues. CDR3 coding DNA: TGTGCCAGCAGCGTAGCGGGAGGCCCCACAGATACGCAGTATTTT. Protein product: CASSVAGGPTDTQYF.

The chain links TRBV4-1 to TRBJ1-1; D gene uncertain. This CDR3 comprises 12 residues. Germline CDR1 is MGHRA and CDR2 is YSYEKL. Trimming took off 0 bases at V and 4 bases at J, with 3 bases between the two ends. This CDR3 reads CASSQDLTEAFF. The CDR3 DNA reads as TGCGCCAGCAGCCAAGATCTCACTGAAGCTTTCTTT.

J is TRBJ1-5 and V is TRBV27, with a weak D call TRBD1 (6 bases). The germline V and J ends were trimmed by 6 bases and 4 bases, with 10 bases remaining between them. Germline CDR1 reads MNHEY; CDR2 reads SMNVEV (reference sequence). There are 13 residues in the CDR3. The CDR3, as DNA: TGTGCCAGCAGCCGACAGGCAAATCAGCCCCAGCATTTT. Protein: CASSRQANQPQHF.

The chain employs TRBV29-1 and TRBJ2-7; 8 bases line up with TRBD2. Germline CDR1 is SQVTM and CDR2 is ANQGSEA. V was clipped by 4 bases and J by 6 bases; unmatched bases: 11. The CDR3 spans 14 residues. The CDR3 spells CSVGTSRTVREQYF. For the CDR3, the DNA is TGCAGCGTTGGGACTAGCCGGACGGTCCGCGAGCAGTACTTC.

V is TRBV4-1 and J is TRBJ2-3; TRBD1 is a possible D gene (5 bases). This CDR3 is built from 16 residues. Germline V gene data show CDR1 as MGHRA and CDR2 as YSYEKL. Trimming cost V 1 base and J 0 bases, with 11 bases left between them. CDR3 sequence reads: CASSQGGLRSTDTQYF. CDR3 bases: TGCGCCAGCAGCCAAGGGGGCCTGCGGAGCACAGATACGCAGTATTTT.

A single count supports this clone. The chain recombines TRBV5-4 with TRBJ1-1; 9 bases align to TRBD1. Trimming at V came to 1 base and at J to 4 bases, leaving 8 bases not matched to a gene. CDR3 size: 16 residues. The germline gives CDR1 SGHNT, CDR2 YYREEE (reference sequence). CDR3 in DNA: TGTGCCAGCAGCTTGTTAGGGACAGGGCAGGTCACTGAAGCTTTCTTT. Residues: CASSLLGTGQVTEAFF.

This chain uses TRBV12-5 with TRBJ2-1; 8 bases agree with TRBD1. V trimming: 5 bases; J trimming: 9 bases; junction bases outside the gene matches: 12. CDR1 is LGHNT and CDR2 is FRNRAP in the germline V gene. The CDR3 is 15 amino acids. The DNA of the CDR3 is TGTGCTAGTGGTCCAGGGAGGCAGGGGGCTGTTGAGCAGTTCTTC. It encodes CASGPGRQGAVEQFF.

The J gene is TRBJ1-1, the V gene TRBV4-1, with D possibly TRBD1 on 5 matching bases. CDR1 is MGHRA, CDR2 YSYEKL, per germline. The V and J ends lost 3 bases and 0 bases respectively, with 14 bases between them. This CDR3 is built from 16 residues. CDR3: CASSHYQTGVNTEAFF. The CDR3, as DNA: TGCGCCAGCAGCCACTACCAGACGGGGGTGAACACTGAAGCTTTCTTT.

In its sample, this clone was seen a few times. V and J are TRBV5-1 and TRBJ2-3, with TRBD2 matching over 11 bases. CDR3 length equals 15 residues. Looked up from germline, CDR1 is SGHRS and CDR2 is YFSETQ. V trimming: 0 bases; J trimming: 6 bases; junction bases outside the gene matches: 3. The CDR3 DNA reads TGCGCCAGCAGCTTGGGACTAGCGGGATCTGATACGCAGTATTTT. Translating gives CASSLGLAGSDTQYF.

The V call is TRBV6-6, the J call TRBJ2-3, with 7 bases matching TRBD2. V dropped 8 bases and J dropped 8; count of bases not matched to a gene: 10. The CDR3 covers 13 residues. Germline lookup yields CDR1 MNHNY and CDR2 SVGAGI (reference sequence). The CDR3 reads CASQKLAAGTQYF. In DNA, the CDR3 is TGTGCCAGCCAAAAGCTAGCGGCCGGTACGCAGTATTTT.

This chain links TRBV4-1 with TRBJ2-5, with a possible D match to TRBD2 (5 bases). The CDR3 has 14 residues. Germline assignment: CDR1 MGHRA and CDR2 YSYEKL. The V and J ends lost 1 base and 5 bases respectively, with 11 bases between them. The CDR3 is CASSQVASLETQYF. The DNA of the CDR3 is TGCGCCAGCAGCCAAGTAGCTAGCCTGGAGACCCAGTACTTC.

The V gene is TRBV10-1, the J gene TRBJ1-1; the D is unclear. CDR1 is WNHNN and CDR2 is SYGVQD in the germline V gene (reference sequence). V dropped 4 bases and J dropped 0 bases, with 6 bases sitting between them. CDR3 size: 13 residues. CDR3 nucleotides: TGCGCCAGCAGTGGTACAATGAACACTGAAGCTTTCTTT. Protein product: CASSGTMNTEAFF.